Listed below are T cell receptor beta chains from one sample, sequenced in a study of shared clonotypes between healthy human individuals. Generated by immunoSEQ multiplex PCR, the TCRdb table keeps only in-frame clones and is missing some. Here the sample spans under 650,000 clones, approximately 95% being singletons. The material sequenced was naive CD4+ T cells sorted from blood. These receptors originate from a woman aged 25 to 39 in good health. CDR3s include the opening cysteine and the closing phenylalanine or tryptophan. The order of the fields is V gene, clone size, J gene, D gene, CDR3 DNA, CDR3 protein. D genes are given only for firm matches. Only some rows state a clone size, as once, few, many or a class for expanded clones.

TRBV19	.	TRBJ2-7	TRBD1	TGTGCCAGTAGTACAGGACAGGTGTCCTACGAGCAGTACTTC	CASSTGQVSYEQYF
TRBV10-1	.	TRBJ2-1	.	TGCGCCAGCAGTGACGGCGCGGGGACGTACAATGAGCAGTTCTTC	CASSDGAGTYNEQFF
TRBV6-6	.	TRBJ1-5	TRBD1	TGTGCCAGCACAGGGGGCGAACGAGGAAATCAGCCCCAGCATTTT	CASTGGERGNQPQHF
TRBV9	.	TRBJ2-7	TRBD1	TGTGCCAGCAGCGCAGAGGGACAGGGGGTTCTCGAGCAGTACTTC	CASSAEGQGVLEQYF
TRBV19	.	TRBJ1-3	TRBD1	TGTGCCAGTAGTCGCACAGGGGAGCGAGGAAACACCATATATTTT	CASSRTGERGNTIYF
TRBV4-1	.	TRBJ2-6	.	TGCGCCAGCAGCCAAGCAGAATTCAGCTCTGGGGCCAACGTCCTGACTTTC	CASSQAEFSSGANVLTF
TRBV28	.	TRBJ1-5	.	TGTGCCAGCAGTTTCGGGGCTCCCCTCTCCCGAGGCAATCAGCCCCAGCATTTT	CASSFGAPLSRGNQPQHF
TRBV7-9	.	TRBJ2-3	.	TGTGCCAGCAGCCCGATAGGGGCGGCAGATACGCAGTATTTT	CASSPIGAADTQYF
TRBV28	once	TRBJ2-7	TRBD2	TGTGCCAGCAGTTTTCGACTAGCGGACATTCAAAGCTCCTACGAGCAGTACTTC	CASSFRLADIQSSYEQYF
TRBV11-2	.	TRBJ1-2	TRBD1	TGTGCCAGCAGCCCCCTATCCGGGACAGGGACTAATGGCTACACCTTC	CASSPLSGTGTNGYTF
TRBV19	.	TRBJ1-2	.	TGTGCCAGTAGTGCGTTCCCCCGACAGAGGCACTATGGCTACACCTTC	CASSAFPRQRHYGYTF
TRBV28	once	TRBJ2-7	TRBD1	TGTGCCAGCAGTCGGACAGGGGGCAGCGAGCAGTACTTC	CASSRTGGSEQYF
TRBV2	.	TRBJ2-7	.	TGTGCCAGCAGAGGAGGGGGCCTCTACGAGCAGTACTTC	CASRGGGLYEQYF
TRBV6-1	.	TRBJ1-5	.	TGTGCCAGCAGTAACCGGATACAGCCCCAGCATTTT	CASSNRIQPQHF
TRBV28	.	TRBJ1-2	TRBD1	TGTGCCAGCAGTTTAAATCCAGGGGGGAATGGCTACACCTTC	CASSLNPGGNGYTF
TRBV21-1	.	TRBJ1-1	.	TGTGCCAGCAGCCAGTTCCGTGGTGAAGCTTTCTTT	CASSQFRGEAFF
TRBV6-1	.	TRBJ1-2	.	TGTGCCAGCAGTGCTCAGTGGTTGGACTATGGCTACACCTTC	CASSAQWLDYGYTF
TRBV11-2	.	TRBJ1-3	TRBD1	TGTGCCAGCAGCTTAGTACCGGACAGGATGATTGGAAACACCATATATTTT	CASSLVPDRMIGNTIYF
TRBV2	.	TRBJ1-4	.	TGTGCCAGCAGTGAAAGGTATAACCTCTCCCCTAATGAAAAACTGTTTTTT	CASSERYNLSPNEKLFF
TRBV19	.	TRBJ2-5	TRBD2	TGTGCCACCCTTTATAGGGAGGGCCTGAGGGAGCAGTACTTC	CATLYREGLREQYF
TRBV9	few	TRBJ2-7	TRBD2	TGTGCCAGCAGCACCACAGCGGGAGTTGATGAGCAGTACTTC	CASSTTAGVDEQYF
TRBV2	.	TRBJ2-1	.	TGTGCCAGCCTATCCCTGGACAGGGAGGGGAATGAGCAGTTCTTC	CASLSLDREGNEQFF
TRBV28	.	TRBJ2-3	TRBD2	TGTGCCAGCAGTTCCAGAGCGGGAGGGCCTCTCTCGTCAGCCGATACGCAGTATTTT	CASSSRAGGPLSSADTQYF
TRBV4-1	.	TRBJ2-1	.	TGCGCCAGCAGCCATTTGGGACACCGAAGGGTCGATGAGCAGTTCTTC	CASSHLGHRRVDEQFF
TRBV5-1	.	TRBJ2-3	.	TGCGCCAGCAGGGACGGGGGAGATACGCAGTATTTT	CASRDGGDTQYF
TRBV18	.	TRBJ1-3	.	TGTGCCAGCTCAACCGGGCAGTCTGGAAACACCATATATTTT	CASSTGQSGNTIYF
TRBV9	.	TRBJ1-3	.	TGTGCCAGCAGCGCCATGGACGGATCTGGAAACACCATATATTTT	CASSAMDGSGNTIYF
TRBV28	.	TRBJ2-7	TRBD2	TGTGCCAGCAGTTCCGGGACTACCTACGAGCAGTACTTC	CASSSGTTYEQYF
TRBV19	.	TRBJ1-2	TRBD1	TGTGCCAGTACCCCCTGGACAGGGAACTATGGCTACACCTTC	CASTPWTGNYGYTF
TRBV4-1	.	TRBJ2-7	TRBD2	TGCGCCAGCAGCCACGTAGCGGGAGCCTACGAGCAGTACTTC	CASSHVAGAYEQYF
TRBV6-6	few	TRBJ1-2	.	TGTGCCAGCTCGAGTACATCCTATGGCTACACCTTC	CASSSTSYGYTF
TRBV19	.	TRBJ2-7	.	TGTGCCAGTAGCCCCCAACAGGGACGTAACGAGCAGTACTTC	CASSPQQGRNEQYF
TRBV5-1	.	TRBJ2-1	.	TGCGCCAGCAGCTTGTATCCAGGGGCCAATGAGCAGTTCTTC	CASSLYPGANEQFF
TRBV27	.	TRBJ1-1	TRBD1	TGTGCCAGCAGTTTTTTGACAGGGGGCACTGAAGCTTTCTTT	CASSFLTGGTEAFF
TRBV11-2	.	TRBJ2-5	.	TGTGCCAGCAGCTTTTACGGACACAGGGAGACCCAGTACTTC	CASSFYGHRETQYF
TRBV27	.	TRBJ1-1	.	TGTGCCAGCAGTTCCGGACCCGTTAAAGCTGAAGCTTTCTTT	CASSSGPVKAEAFF
TRBV7-2	.	TRBJ2-7	.	TGTGCCAGCAGCTTGGACAGCCACTCCTACGAGCAGTACTTC	CASSLDSHSYEQYF
TRBV18	.	TRBJ2-7	.	TGTGCCAGCTCACCACCTCGCGGAACAGACAACTCCTACGAGCAGTACTTC	CASSPPRGTDNSYEQYF
TRBV19	.	TRBJ2-3	.	TGTGCCAGTAGTATGTGGTCGGGAGTCACAGATACGCAGTATTTT	CASSMWSGVTDTQYF
TRBV4-1	once	TRBJ2-7	.	TGCGCCAGCAGCCAGGGGGGGGGCCCTCGCGAGCAGTACTTC	CASSQGGGPREQYF
TRBV5-1	.	TRBJ1-3	.	TGCGCCAGCAGCTTGGGCACAGACATCGTTGGAAACACCATATATTTT	CASSLGTDIVGNTIYF
TRBV2	.	TRBJ2-2	TRBD2	TGTGCCAGCAGCAGCTCCGGACTAGCGGGAGTTCGTTATAACACCGGGGAGCTGTTTTTT	CASSSSGLAGVRYNTGELFF
TRBV19	.	TRBJ1-4	.	TGTGCCAGTAGTAAACAGCCCTTTAATGAAAAACTGTTTTTT	CASSKQPFNEKLFF
TRBV30	.	TRBJ2-3	TRBD2	TGTGCCTGGAGACGACTAGCGCAATCAGATACGCAGTATTTT	CAWRRLAQSDTQYF
TRBV28	.	TRBJ2-4	.	TGTGCCAGCAGACGATTCTGGACTGGAGGAGCCAAAAACATTCAGTACTTC	CASRRFWTGGAKNIQYF
TRBV28	.	TRBJ2-1	.	TGTGCCAGCAGAGGGTGGTCGGTTGGTGAGCAGTTCTTC	CASRGWSVGEQFF
TRBV6-5	.	TRBJ2-5	.	TGTGCCAGCAGTCGATCCGAGGGGGGTAGAGAGACCCAGTACTTC	CASSRSEGGRETQYF
TRBV5-1	.	TRBJ1-1	.	TGCGCCAGCAGCTTGGATCCAGGGTTCACTGAAGCTTTCTTT	CASSLDPGFTEAFF
TRBV7-7	.	TRBJ2-7	.	TGTGCCAGCCGTTTTGGGGGACCGACGAGGAGCTCCTACGAGCAGTACTTC	CASRFGGPTRSSYEQYF
TRBV11-2	.	TRBJ2-3	.	TGTGCCAGCAGCTTAGTCCAGGCCACAGATACGCAGTATTTT	CASSLVQATDTQYF
TRBV27	once	TRBJ1-1	.	TGTGCCAGCAGTGACCCTCCGGGTCTCGAAGCTTTCTTT	CASSDPPGLEAFF
TRBV19	.	TRBJ2-5	.	TGTGCCAGTAGTAGGTCAGGGCACGAGACCCAGTACTTC	CASSRSGHETQYF
TRBV5-1	.	TRBJ2-2	.	TGCGCCAGCAGCTTAGTTTCGAAGAACACCGGGGAGCTGTTTTTT	CASSLVSKNTGELFF
TRBV28	.	TRBJ2-1	TRBD1	TGTGCCAGCAGTCCCGGGACAGGAGGGCACAATGAGCAGTTCTTC	CASSPGTGGHNEQFF
TRBV7-2	.	TRBJ2-3	.	TGTGCCAGCAGCGGAAACACAGATACGCAGTATTTT	CASSGNTDTQYF
TRBV5-1	.	TRBJ1-3	.	TGCGCCAGCAGCCCCTCATTAGGAAACACCATATATTTT	CASSPSLGNTIYF
TRBV27	once	TRBJ2-3	.	TGTGCCAGCAGTTTATCGGGGCAGTTCATAGATACGCAGTATTTT	CASSLSGQFIDTQYF
TRBV6-5	.	TRBJ1-6	.	TGTGCCAGCAGTTACTCGCGACAGGCTAATTCACCCCTCCACTTT	CASSYSRQANSPLHF
TRBV19	.	TRBJ2-3	TRBD1	TGTGCCAGTAGTACTAGACAGGGGACAGATACGCAGTATTTT	CASSTRQGTDTQYF
TRBV6-5	.	TRBJ1-1	TRBD1	TGTGCCAGCAGTTCCAGGGGGTACGAAGCTTTCTTT	CASSSRGYEAFF